The 25 T cell receptor beta chains listed next were all sequenced from one sample in a study of beta chain features in type 1 diabetes (dated by TCRdb to the late 2010s). Receptors were amplified or captured by the immunoSEQ multiplex PCR assay. The High Capacity cDNA Reverse Transcription Kit was used to reverse transcribe all of the isolated RNA, meaning that expressed TCRB transcripts were what got sequenced. Held by TCRdb, this immuneACCESS table contains in-frame sequences only and omits some clones. Under half of the omission traces to an unresolved V gene where checked; the cause of the rest is unknown. Within this sample are under 800,000 clones, with 15% of them counted one time only. The ten most abundant clones make up approximately 0.087% of the sample. Material for sequencing was naive CD4+ T cells from blood. According to the study, the label for this sample's cell subset or site signals: true naive CD4+ T cells. The receptors stem from a man aged 18 to 29 in good health.

The chain employs TRBV28 and TRBJ2-7; D perhaps matches TRBD1 (6 bases). The CDR3 spans 13 residues. Per germline, CDR1 MDHEN and CDR2 SYDVKM. V gave up 6 bases and J gave up 1 base, with 10 bases separating them. The CDR3 DNA is TGTGCCAGCAGACCGACAGGATCCTACGAGCAGTACTTC. Protein sequence: CASRPTGSYEQYF.

The table lists this clone with a few counts. V is TRBV2 and J is TRBJ1-2, with D unresolved. V lost 1 base, J lost 7 bases, and 13 bases lay in between. The CDR3 extends over 14 amino acids. Germline V lookup: CDR1 SNHLY, CDR2 FYNNEI. The CDR3 DNA is TGTGCCAGCAGTGAAGAGTCTACCTGGGGTGGCTACACCTTC. Encoded protein: CASSEESTWGGYTF.

This clone has a handful of counts. This chain uses TRBV5-1 with TRBJ2-3, with 10 bases fitting TRBD1. Looked up from germline, CDR1 is SGHRS and CDR2 is YFSETQ. The CDR3 is 16 residues long. V shed 0 bases and J 2 bases; nucleotides not matched to a gene: 3. CDR3 residues: CASSLGGTGDTDTQYF. DNA of the CDR3: TGCGCCAGCAGCTTGGGTGGGACAGGGGACACAGATACGCAGTATTTT.

In this sample, this clone turned up many times. The J gene is TRBJ1-4, the V gene TRBV7-9; the D gene is possibly TRBD1 (5 bases). Germline assignment: CDR1 SEHNR and CDR2 FQNEAQ (reference sequence). This CDR3 spans 16 amino acids. V lost 0 bases and J 6 bases, leaving 14 bases between the germline ends. The CDR3 bases are TGTGCCAGCAGCTTAGCGCTCCGGGACGCTGATGAAAAACTGTTTTTT. Protein sequence: CASSLALRDADEKLFF.

This clone was observed a few times. V gene TRBV28 combines with J gene TRBJ2-1; possible D gene TRBD2, 6 bases. The ends were cut back, 2 bases at V and 10 bases at J, with 12 bases in the middle. CDR3 length equals 13 residues. From germline, CDR1 is MDHEN and CDR2 SYDVKM. CDR3 loop: CASSLGRAGEQFF. The CDR3 DNA is TGTGCCAGCAGTTTAGGGCGGGCGGGGGAGCAGTTCTTC.

V usage is TRBV6-4 and J usage is TRBJ1-1, with 8 bases that match TRBD1. Trimming cost V 6 bases and J 1 base; bases outside gene matches: 7. Per germline, CDR1 MRHNA and CDR2 SNTAGT. The CDR3 sequence is 15 residues long. The CDR3 loop is CASSANQGANTEAFF. The CDR3, as DNA: TGTGCCAGCAGCGCAAATCAGGGGGCGAACACTGAAGCTTTCTTT.

The chain recombines TRBV19 with TRBJ2-7, with a possible D match to TRBD1 (6 bases). Trimming pared 4 bases from V and 2 bases from J, leaving 9 bases between. The CDR3 sequence is 13 residues long. The germline V gene has CDR1 LNHDA and CDR2 SQIVND (reference sequence). The CDR3 sequence is CASSNRQAYEQYF. CDR3 nucleotides: TGTGCCAGTAGTAACCGACAGGCCTACGAGCAGTACTTC.

This chain connects TRBV27 to TRBJ2-7, with 9 bases fitting TRBD2. CDR1 is MNHEY, CDR2 SMNVEV, per germline (reference sequence). CDR3 length: 17 amino acids. V gave up 5 bases and J gave up 1 base; unmatched junction bases: 12. This CDR3 reads CASSLLAGRRGSYEQYF. Here the CDR3 DNA reads TGTGCCAGCAGTCTCCTAGCGGGACGAAGGGGGTCCTACGAGCAGTACTTC.

The J gene is TRBJ2-5, the V gene TRBV5-4; possibly TRBD1 for D (5 bases). Germline values: CDR1 SGHNT, CDR2 YYREEE (reference sequence). The CDR3 has 15 amino acids. V dropped 0 bases and J dropped 1 base, with 10 bases sitting between them. In DNA, the CDR3 is TGTGCCAGCAGCTTGGGGTTCACAGGCCAAGAGACCCAGTACTTC. It yields the protein CASSLGFTGQETQYF.

This clone was detected only a few times. V usage is TRBV19 and J usage is TRBJ2-6; D may be TRBD2 (5 bases). Germline V gives CDR1 LNHDA, CDR2 SQIVND (reference sequence). There are 15 residues in the CDR3. V gave up 7 bases and J gave up 3 bases, with 13 bases separating them. CDR3 DNA: TGTGCCAGTACCGGCTACGGGGTTGGGGCCAACGTCCTGACTTTC. Residues: CASTGYGVGANVLTF.

This rearrangement joins TRBV28 to TRBJ2-7; 9 positions match TRBD1. Germline V gene sequence: CDR1 MDHEN, CDR2 SYDVKM. The CDR3 is 15 amino acids. With 3 bases clipped from V and 4 bases from J, the junction kept 7 bases outside the gene matches. Here the CDR3 reads CASSFLGQGGYEQYF. The DNA for the CDR3 is TGTGCCAGCAGTTTTTTGGGACAGGGCGGGTACGAGCAGTACTTC.

This clone was recorded a few times. The chain is built from TRBV4-3 and TRBJ2-2; D call uncertain. Trimming pared 2 bases from V and 7 bases from J, leaving 14 bases between. Germline CDR1 and CDR2: LGHNA and YSLEER. The CDR3 consists of 15 residues. The CDR3 nucleotides are TGCGCCAGCAGCCAAATCCCCGTCCCGGGCGGGGAGCTGTTTTTT. Encoded protein: CASSQIPVPGGELFF.

This clone was seen only a few times. V is TRBV4-1 and J is TRBJ2-1; D is possibly TRBD2 (7 bases). Germline V gene data show CDR1 as MGHRA and CDR2 as YSYEKL. Deletions cut 0 bases from V and 0 bases from J, with 9 bases between. The CDR3 contains 16 residues. CDR3 amino acids: CASSQDRGGSYNEQFF. For the CDR3, the DNA is TGCGCCAGCAGCCAAGATAGGGGGGGCTCCTACAATGAGCAGTTCTTC.

V gene TRBV6-5 combines with J gene TRBJ1-2; a possible D gene is TRBD1 (5 bases). The CDR3 runs to 13 residues. Trimming shortened V by 7 bases and J by 4 bases, and 13 bases separated the two germline ends. Germline lookup yields CDR1 MNHEY and CDR2 SVGAGI. CDR3 region: CASKKGPFYGYTF. CDR3 DNA: TGTGCCAGCAAAAAGGGACCGTTCTATGGCTACACCTTC.

The chain joins TRBV25-1 to TRBJ1-2; 8 nucleotides line up with TRBD1. CDR1 MGHDK and CDR2 SYGVNS come from the germline V gene. Trimming removed 2 bases from V and 8 bases from J; junction bases left unmatched: 13. The length of the CDR3 is 16 residues. The CDR3 region is CASSELGQGKSWGYTF. CDR3 nucleotide sequence: TGTGCCAGCAGTGAACTCGGACAGGGTAAAAGCTGGGGCTACACCTTC.

This clone was counted between two and nine times. The V call is TRBV4-3, the J call TRBJ2-4; TRBD2 matches 13 bases. V was clipped by 5 bases and J by 6 bases; unmatched bases: 19. Germline V lookup: CDR1 LGHNA, CDR2 YSLEER. The CDR3 is 20 residues long. The CDR3 region is CASSSQGPGLAGYGLNIQYF. CDR3 sequence (DNA): TGCGCCAGCAGCTCGCAAGGGCCGGGACTAGCGGGATACGGCTTAAACATTCAGTACTTC.

As to this clone: At one end, the junction sequence differs from germline, possibly due to a read error. In DNA form, the CDR3 reads TGTGCCAGCAGTGAAGGCACTAGCCATCAGCCCCAGCATTTT. Amino acids: CASSEGTSHQPQHF. This chain links TRBV2 with TRBJ1-5; no clear D gene. The germline CDR1 and CDR2 sequences are SNHLY and FYNNEI. This CDR3 is built from 14 residues.

The rearrangement uses TRBV4-2 and TRBJ2-1; D might be TRBD2 (5 bases). The V end lost 1 base, the J end lost 2 bases, and 15 bases lay between the germline ends. CDR3 length: 17 amino acids. From germline, CDR1 is LGHNA and CDR2 YNFKEQ. The CDR3 here is CASSQARVDRPYNEQFF. CDR3 nucleotide sequence: TGTGCCAGCAGCCAAGCGCGGGTGGACCGCCCCTACAATGAGCAGTTCTTC.

This clone has only one observation. The chain couples TRBV27 to TRBJ1-5; D possibly corresponds to TRBD1 (6 bases). The ends were cut back, 8 bases at V and 2 bases at J, with 19 bases in the middle. CDR3 length: 16 residues. Germline V gene lookup returns CDR1 MNHEY and CDR2 SMNVEV (reference sequence). The CDR3 DNA is TGTGCCAGCGGGCCCTACAGGGATTCGGGCAATCAGCCCCAGCATTTT. Its translation is CASGPYRDSGNQPQHF.

This clone was seen a few times. The genes are TRBV9 and TRBJ2-5; 10 nucleotides agree with TRBD2. V shed 0 bases and J 5 bases; nucleotides not matched to a gene: 4. Per germline, CDR1 SGDLS and CDR2 YYNGEE. The CDR3 runs to 15 residues. CDR3 coding DNA: TGTGCCAGCAGCGTAGGCCTAGCGGGAGCTGAGACCCAGTACTTC. It is translated as CASSVGLAGAETQYF.

This sequence joins TRBV6-5 and TRBJ2-1; weak D call: TRBD2 (5 bases). Germline lookup yields CDR1 MNHEY and CDR2 SVGAGI. The CDR3 loop spans 15 amino acids. Trimming cost V 6 bases and J 6 bases, with 18 bases left between them. The CDR3 DNA reads as TGTGCCAGCAGGGATGGACTGGTTCGCCCCAATGAGCAGTTCTTC. It yields the protein CASRDGLVRPNEQFF.

The V and J genes are TRBV10-3 and TRBJ2-1; 7 nucleotides line up with TRBD1. V shed 4 bases, J shed 3 bases, and the junction held 3 bases outside the gene matches. The CDR3 runs 14 residues. The germline V gene encodes CDR1 ENHRY and CDR2 SYGVKD. In nucleotides, the CDR3 is TGTGCCATCAGTGGTCAGGGGGACTACAATGAGCAGTTCTTC. Translation gives CAISGQGDYNEQFF.

The J gene is TRBJ1-1, the V gene TRBV5-1; 8 nucleotides agree with TRBD1. This CDR3 has 19 residues. Germline CDR1 and CDR2: SGHRS and YFSETQ. Unmatched junction bases numbered 13, after V lost 0 bases and J lost 0 bases. CDR3: CASSLDWPRQGTMNTEAFF. The DNA for the CDR3 is TGCGCCAGCAGCTTGGACTGGCCTCGACAGGGGACTATGAACACTGAAGCTTTCTTT.

A few counts support this clone. This rearrangement joins TRBV9 to TRBJ2-1; TRBD2 agrees at 11 bases. Per the germline V gene, CDR1 is SGDLS and CDR2 is YYNGEE. V was pared by 3 bases and J by 9 bases, with 11 bases of the junction left unmatched. This CDR3 is 16 amino acids long. The CDR3: CASSGVAGGLVGEQFF. DNA for the CDR3: TGTGCCAGCAGCGGCGTAGCGGGGGGGCTGGTTGGTGAGCAGTTCTTC.

This clone occurred a few times. The chain uses TRBV5-4 and TRBJ1-2, with a possible D match to TRBD1 (5 bases). Germline loops: CDR1 SGHNT, CDR2 YYREEE (reference sequence). CDR3 length: 14 amino acids. The V and J ends lost 4 bases and 2 bases respectively, with 12 bases between them. The CDR3 nucleotides read TGTGCCAGCAGCCCTACCGCAGGGAACTATGGCTACACCTTC. It specifies CASSPTAGNYGYTF.